This T cell receptor (beta chain) was found in a study of shared T cell receptors in the human thymus. This clone occurred once. Assay: immunoSEQ multiplex PCR; the TCRdb copy retains only in-frame clones and omits some. The sample lists hundreds of thousands of clones, 80% to 90% occurring once. Germline CDR1 SGHTA, CDR2 FQGNSA. V lost 0 bases and J lost 6; bases outside the gene matches: 4. The CDR3 spans 15 residues. These data are also associated with another study on human thymus T cells. As that report states: Related research described strongly overlapping thymic repertoires in unrelated people.

Sequenced input: thymocytes. This clonotype was obtained from a girl less than two years old with a congenital heart defect. V is TRBV7-2 and J is TRBJ2-7, with 11 bases identical to TRBD2. DNA for the CDR3: TGTGCCAGCAGCTTAGCTAGCGGGGGGGCGGCCGAGCAGTACTTC. Translating gives CASSLASGGAAEQYF.